The entry below describes one TCR beta chain. The CDR3 runs 15 residues. Germline trimming cut 7 bases from V and 4 bases from J; bases unmatched to any gene: 6. Germline-derived CDR1 and CDR2 are SQVTM and ANQGSEA. The source of the sample is a study of blood T cell repertoires in COVID-19. Overall study: The United States, Italy and Spain provided the acute and convalescent COVID-19 samples. T cells, B-cell-depleted T cells, or PBMCs provided the cDNA or gDNA that served as material.

In the study's own analysis: Quantification of nucleated cells was approximated via reference gene primer amplification. The assay was immunoSEQ multiplex PCR, and TCRdb's table has in-frame clones only and misses some. V, J and clone size are those of that table, while D and trimming were read from the DNA. The table shows 98,000 or so clones, with around 64% occurring only once. The J gene is TRBJ2-2, the V gene TRBV29-1; 13 positions agree with TRBD2. The sequence came from a woman aged 40 to 50 with acute or convalescent COVID-19. Sequencing input: peripheral blood. This chain's CDR3 is CSAILAGGLTGELFF. The DNA for the CDR3 is TGCAGCGCAATACTAGCGGGGGGGCTCACCGGGGAGCTGTTTTTT.